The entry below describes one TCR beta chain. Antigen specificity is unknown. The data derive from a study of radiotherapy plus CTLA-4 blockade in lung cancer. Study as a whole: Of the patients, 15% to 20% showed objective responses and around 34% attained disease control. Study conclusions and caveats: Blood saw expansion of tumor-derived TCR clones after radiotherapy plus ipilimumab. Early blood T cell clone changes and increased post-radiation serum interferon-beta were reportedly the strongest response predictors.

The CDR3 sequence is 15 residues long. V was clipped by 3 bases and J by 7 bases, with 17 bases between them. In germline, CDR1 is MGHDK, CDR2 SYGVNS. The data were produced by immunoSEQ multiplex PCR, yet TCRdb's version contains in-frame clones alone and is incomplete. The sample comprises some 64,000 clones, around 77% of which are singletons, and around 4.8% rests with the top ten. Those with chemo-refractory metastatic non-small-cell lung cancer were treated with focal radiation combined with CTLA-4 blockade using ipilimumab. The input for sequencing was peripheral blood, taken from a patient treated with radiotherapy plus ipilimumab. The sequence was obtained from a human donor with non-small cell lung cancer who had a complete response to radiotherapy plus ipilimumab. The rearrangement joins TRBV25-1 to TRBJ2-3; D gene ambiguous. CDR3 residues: CASSDPALDSYTQYF. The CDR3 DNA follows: TGTGCCAGCAGTGACCCCGCCTTAGACTCTTATACGCAGTATTTT.